This is a list of T cell receptor beta chains from one sample in a study of T cell responses to AZD1222 COVID-19 vaccine. The assay was immunoSEQ multiplex PCR, and TCRdb's table has in-frame clones only and misses some. The repertoire holds under 150,000 clones, about nine tenths seen once, with 1.5% to 2% in the top ten. Sequencing used peripheral blood, obtained 28 days after the second AZD1222 dose. Receptors were obtained from an adult who received the AZD1222 COVID-19 vaccine. Both conserved end residues are part of each CDR3.

V | CDR3
TRBV11-1 | CASSLGTVLQETQYF
TRBV3-1/TRBV3-2 | CASSLGLAATYEQYF
TRBV5-1 | CASSLGDSGNTIYF
TRBV29-1 | CSVGRSGEKLFF
TRBV12-3/TRBV12-4 | CASSGTVNQPQHF
TRBV5-4 | CASSLELGGYEQYF
TRBV27 | CASSSYRGPVTDTQYF
TRBV3-1/TRBV3-2 | CASSQDHFYNEQFF
TRBV19 | CATKAGVSGNTIYF
TRBV20-1 | CSAHFGNIQYF
TRBV18 | CASSPLLDGEAFF
TRBV7-2 | CASSLNRAGEKLFF
TRBV14 | CASSQDVRGATNEKLFF
TRBV7-2 | CASSPQAEQQFF
TRBV19 | CASRPTGPYEQYF
TRBV11-2 | CASSLDVYGTQYF
TRBV28 | CASSVRGWETQYF
TRBV14 | CASSQVGTRYNEQFF
TRBV5-1 | CASNRGQGAPGELFF
TRBV5-1 | CASSTEGRTEAFF
TRBV13 | CASSFGIASPSYEQYF
TRBV15 | CATSRRDRAWSQPQHF
TRBV5-1 | CASSLDFTSTDTQYF
TRBV5-4 | CASSPRLAGGPDTQYF
TRBV6-5 | CASSTRGRGAFF
TRBV6-6 | CASWAGGQTGELFF
TRBV30 | CAWSSDSNEQFF
TRBV28 | CASAGVNQPQHF
TRBV4-1 | CASSLTSGGFNQPQHF
TRBV12-3/TRBV12-4 | CASSLRDYGYTF
TRBV9 | CASSLRTALGDTQYF
TRBV27 | CASRTGAGSPLHF
TRBV19 | CASSMGASGVNEQFF
TRBV30 | CAWSGLGADTQYF
TRBV7-3 | CASSPRDSGNTIYF
TRBV7-2 | CASSLVGTSGTDEQYF
TRBV11-3 | CASSLGQGKTEAFF
TRBV11-3 | CASSLGASGANVLTF
TRBV28 | CASRARASGTGYGYTF
TRBV7-2 | CASSSRSGGFNTGELFF
TRBV7-9 | CASNDREITEAFF
TRBV18 | CASSVRGSSGANVLTF
TRBV6-6 | CASRTSVTSYEQYF
TRBV9 | CASSVGADTDTQYF
TRBV30 | CAWSLSRHVNIEAFF
TRBV6-5 | CASISGGAGNTIYF
TRBV7-8 | CASSLGTGSYSEAFF
TRBV9 | CASSVGDQLNTIYF
TRBV6-1 | CASSEALQANYGYTF
TRBV29-1 | CSASTSTSYNEQFF
TRBV6-5 | CASRGRPNNYGYTF
TRBV9 | CASSVGVTGELFF